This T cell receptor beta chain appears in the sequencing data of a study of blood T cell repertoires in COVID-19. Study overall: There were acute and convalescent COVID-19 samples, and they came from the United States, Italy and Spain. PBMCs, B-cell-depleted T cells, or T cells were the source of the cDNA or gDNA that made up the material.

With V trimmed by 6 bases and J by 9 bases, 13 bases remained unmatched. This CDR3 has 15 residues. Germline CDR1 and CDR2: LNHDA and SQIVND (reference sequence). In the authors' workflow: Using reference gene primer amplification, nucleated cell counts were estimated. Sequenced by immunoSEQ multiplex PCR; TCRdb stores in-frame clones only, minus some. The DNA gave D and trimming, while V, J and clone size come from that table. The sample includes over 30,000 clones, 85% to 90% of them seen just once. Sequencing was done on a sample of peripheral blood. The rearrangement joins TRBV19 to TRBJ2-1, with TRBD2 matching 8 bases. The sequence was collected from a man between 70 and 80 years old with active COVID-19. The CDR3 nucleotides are TGTGCCAGTAGCAGGACGGGACTAGGGGCTGCTGAGCAGTTCTTC. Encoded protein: CASSRTGLGAAEQFF.